The 17 T cell receptor beta chains below all came from one sample that was sequenced in a study of cytomegalovirus exposure and HLA in healthy donors. PCR used 60 Vbeta primers and 13 Jbeta primers. Generated by immunoSEQ multiplex PCR, the TCRdb table keeps only in-frame clones and is missing some. The sample has 140,000 to 150,000 clones; more than 60% are singletons. The specimen sequenced was PBMCs. The receptors shown here come from a male donor in good health and CMV-seronegative.

The chain is built from TRBV4-1 and TRBJ2-7; 7 bases line up with TRBD1. Trimming at V came to 0 bases and at J to 1 base, leaving 3 bases not matched to a gene. This CDR3 is 15 amino acids long. Germline V CDR1 and CDR2: MGHRA, YSYEKL. The CDR3 loop is CASSQDEGQSYEQYF. The CDR3 DNA follows: TGCGCCAGCAGCCAAGATGAGGGACAGTCCTACGAGCAGTACTTC.

This clone appeared a few times. V gene TRBV6-5 combines with J gene TRBJ1-1, with 7 bases matching TRBD1. CDR3 size: 14 residues. V was clipped by 6 bases and J by 4 bases; unmatched bases: 8. Germline values: CDR1 MNHEY, CDR2 SVGAGI. CDR3: CASRINRGFTEAFF. In DNA form, the CDR3 reads TGTGCCAGCAGGATAAACAGGGGTTTCACTGAAGCTTTCTTT.

This sequence joins TRBV19 and TRBJ2-7; weak D call: TRBD1 (5 bases). Trimming took 1 base from V and 3 from J, leaving 10 bases between them. Germline lookup yields CDR1 LNHDA and CDR2 SQIVND (reference sequence). The CDR3 sequence is 14 residues long. The CDR3 DNA is TGTGCCAGTAGTATAGCAGGGATTGACTACGAGCAGTACTTC. It yields the protein CASSIAGIDYEQYF.

This chain's CDR3 is CASRTGQLNQPQHF. CDR3 in DNA: TGTGCCAGTAGGACGGGACAGCTTAATCAGCCCCAGCATTTT. The chain has TRBV19 and TRBJ1-5; TRBD1 matches 7 bases. Unmatched junction bases numbered 6, after V lost 6 bases and J lost 4 bases. CDR1 is LNHDA and CDR2 is SQIVND in the germline V gene (reference sequence). This CDR3 has 14 amino acids.

This clone appeared once. The identical CDR3 is also encoded by other nucleotide sequences in the sample. V and J are TRBV6-1 and TRBJ2-1; a possible D gene is TRBD2 (6 bases). Trimming took off 0 bases at V and 4 bases at J, with 7 bases between the two ends. The length of the CDR3 is 14 residues. The germline V gene has CDR1 MNHNS and CDR2 SASEGT. CDR3 protein: CASSEAGGYNEQFF. CDR3 nucleotide sequence: TGTGCCAGCAGTGAAGCCGGGGGATACAATGAGCAGTTCTTC.

This clone has more than one count but fewer than ten. The V call is TRBV6-5, the J call TRBJ2-7, with a weak D call TRBD1 (6 bases). The CDR3 is made up of 14 amino acids. From germline, CDR1 is MNHEY and CDR2 SVGAGI. V lost 6 bases, J lost 9 bases, and 21 bases lay in between. The CDR3 nucleotides are TGTGCCAGCAGCGCAGGGGCTTTGTTTAACCGGCAGTACTTC. Its protein product is CASSAGALFNRQYF.

This chain joins TRBV11-2 and TRBJ2-3, with D perhaps TRBD2 (5 bases). This CDR3 is 14 amino acids long. V was shortened by 3 bases and J by 2 bases, with 9 bases between the two germline ends. Germline assignment: CDR1 SGHAT and CDR2 FQNNGV. The CDR3 DNA sequence: TGTGCCAGCAGCTTGGCTAGCTACACAGATACGCAGTATTTT. Translation gives CASSLASYTDTQYF.

This clone was seen just once. The J gene is TRBJ1-6, the V gene TRBV6-1; tentative D call: TRBD1 (5 bases). CDR1 and CDR2 from the germline V gene are MNHNS and SASEGT. The CDR3 consists of 15 residues. The V and J ends lost 2 bases and 4 bases respectively, with 9 bases between them. CDR3 residues: CASSEWGDYNSPLHF. DNA for the CDR3: TGTGCCAGCAGTGAATGGGGGGATTATAATTCACCCCTCCACTTT.

The genes are TRBV5-4 and TRBJ2-4; 11 nucleotides align to TRBD2. Germline V gives CDR1 SGHNT, CDR2 YYREEE (reference sequence). V trimming: 4 bases; J trimming: 5 bases; junction bases outside the gene matches: 11. The CDR3 runs 17 residues. The CDR3 DNA is TGTGCCAGCAGCATACCTAGCGGGGGGCGGGATGAAAACATTCAGTACTTC. This translates into CASSIPSGGRDENIQYF.

The chain links TRBV29-1 to TRBJ1-2, with no clear D. Trimming cost V 0 bases and J 4 bases, with 9 bases left between them. The CDR3 extends over 13 amino acids. Germline V gives CDR1 SQVTM, CDR2 ANQGSEA. In DNA, the CDR3 is TGCAGCGTTGAAGAGCCCGGAGGCTATGGCTACACCTTC. This sequence encodes CSVEEPGGYGYTF.

V usage is TRBV7-2 and J usage is TRBJ2-7; D ambiguous. Trimming shortened V by 0 bases and J by 2 bases, and 11 bases separated the two germline ends. Germline V gives CDR1 SGHTA, CDR2 FQGNSA. The CDR3 has 15 amino acids. CDR3: CASSLASRQTYEQYF. The DNA of the CDR3 is TGTGCCAGCAGCTTAGCTTCCCGCCAGACCTACGAGCAGTACTTC.

This clone was seen more than once but under ten times. The V and J genes are TRBV15 and TRBJ1-2, with TRBD1 identical over 9 bases. The length of the CDR3 is 14 residues. Trimming took 3 bases from V and 8 from J; bases not matched to a gene: 7. The germline gives CDR1 LNHNV, CDR2 YYDKDF (reference sequence). The CDR3 loop is CATSSRQGVGGYTF. The CDR3 nucleotides are TGTGCCACCAGCAGCCGACAGGGGGTTGGGGGCTACACCTTC.

V gene TRBV6-5 combines with J gene TRBJ2-5; 8 nucleotides match TRBD2. CDR1 and CDR2 (germline): MNHEY, SVGAGI. The CDR3 spans 14 residues. V was pared by 6 bases and J by 2 bases, with 5 bases of the junction left unmatched. In nucleotides, the CDR3 is TGTGCCAGCAGACAAACTAGCGGACAAGAGACCCAGTACTTC. This gives the protein CASRQTSGQETQYF.

This clone has only a few counts. V and J are TRBV9 and TRBJ1-2, with TRBD1 identical over 9 bases. CDR3 length: 15 residues. The V gene's germline CDR1 is SGDLS and CDR2 YYNGEE. J was trimmed by 4 bases and V by 3 bases; bases with no gene match: 7. CDR3 in DNA: TGTGCCAGCAGCGCCGGGACAGGGAATCTCTATGGCTACACCTTC. It encodes CASSAGTGNLYGYTF.

The chain has TRBV7-7 and TRBJ2-5; no firm D call. The V end lost 4 bases, the J end lost 2 bases, and 8 bases lay between the germline ends. Germline CDR1 is SSHAT and CDR2 is FNYEAQ (reference sequence). The CDR3 contains 13 residues. The CDR3 DNA follows: TGTGCCAGCAGCTCACAGTCGCAAGAGACCCAGTACTTC. It yields the protein CASSSQSQETQYF.

This clone was seen a few times. One junction end disagrees with the germline gene, perhaps due to a read error. The rearrangement links TRBV30 to TRBJ1-2; unclear D gene. This CDR3 contains 13 residues. CDR1 is GTSNPN, CDR2 SVGIG, per germline (reference sequence). The CDR3 DNA follows: TGTGCCTGGAGCCCCGACGCAGACTACGGCTACACCTTC. Translating gives CAWSPDADYGYTF.

The genes are TRBV7-9 and TRBJ2-1; the D gene is possibly TRBD2 (5 bases). From germline, CDR1 is SEHNR and CDR2 FQNEAQ (reference sequence). V lost 5 bases and J 15 bases, leaving 29 bases between the germline ends. CDR3 length: 16 amino acids. In DNA form, the CDR3 reads TGTGCCAGCAGCACAATCCTCCGACAAACCCTCGGAGGACCGTTCTTC. Translating it yields CASSTILRQTLGGPFF.